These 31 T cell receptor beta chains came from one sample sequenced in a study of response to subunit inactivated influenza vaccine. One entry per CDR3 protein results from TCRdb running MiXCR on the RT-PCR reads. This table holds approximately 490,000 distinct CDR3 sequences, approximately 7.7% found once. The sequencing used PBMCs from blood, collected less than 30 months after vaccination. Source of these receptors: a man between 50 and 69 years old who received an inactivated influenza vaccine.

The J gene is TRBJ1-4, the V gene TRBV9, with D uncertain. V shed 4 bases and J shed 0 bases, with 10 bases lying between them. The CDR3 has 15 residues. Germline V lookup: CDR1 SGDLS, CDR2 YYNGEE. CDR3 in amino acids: CASSPNSATNEKLFF. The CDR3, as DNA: TGTGCCAGCAGCCCCAACAGCGCAACTAATGAAAAACTGTTTTTT.

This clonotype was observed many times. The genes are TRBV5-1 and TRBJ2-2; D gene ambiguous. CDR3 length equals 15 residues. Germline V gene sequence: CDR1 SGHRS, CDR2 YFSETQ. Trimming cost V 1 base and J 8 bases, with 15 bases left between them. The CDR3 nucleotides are TGCGCCAGCAGCTTGTCCTCCTTATCCCGGGGGGAGCTGTTTTTT. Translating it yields CASSLSSLSRGELFF. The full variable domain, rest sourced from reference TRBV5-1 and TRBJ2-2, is KAGVTQTPRYLIKTRGQQVTLSCSPISGHRSVSWYQQTPGQGLQFLFEYFSETQRNKGNFPGRFSGRQFSNSRSEMNVSTLELGDSALYLCASSLSSLSRGELFFGEGSRLTVL.

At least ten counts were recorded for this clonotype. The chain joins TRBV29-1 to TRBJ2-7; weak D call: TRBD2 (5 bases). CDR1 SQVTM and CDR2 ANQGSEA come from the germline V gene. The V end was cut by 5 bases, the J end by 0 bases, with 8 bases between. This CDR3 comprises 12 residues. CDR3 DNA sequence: TGCAGCGTTAACGGGAACTCCTACGAGCAGTACTTC. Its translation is CSVNGNSYEQYF.

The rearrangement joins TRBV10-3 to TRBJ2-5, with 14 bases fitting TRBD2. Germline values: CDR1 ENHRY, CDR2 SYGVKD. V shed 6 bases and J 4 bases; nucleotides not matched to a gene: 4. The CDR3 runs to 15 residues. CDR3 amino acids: CAIRTSGGARETQYF. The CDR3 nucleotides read TGTGCCATCAGGACTAGCGGGGGGGCTCGAGAGACCCAGTACTTC.

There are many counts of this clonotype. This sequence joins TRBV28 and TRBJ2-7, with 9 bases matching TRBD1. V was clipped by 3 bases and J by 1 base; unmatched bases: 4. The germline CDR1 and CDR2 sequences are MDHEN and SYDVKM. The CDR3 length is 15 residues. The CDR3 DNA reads TGTGCCAGCAGTTTTGGACAGGGGTCTTCCTACGAGCAGTACTTC. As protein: CASSFGQGSSYEQYF.

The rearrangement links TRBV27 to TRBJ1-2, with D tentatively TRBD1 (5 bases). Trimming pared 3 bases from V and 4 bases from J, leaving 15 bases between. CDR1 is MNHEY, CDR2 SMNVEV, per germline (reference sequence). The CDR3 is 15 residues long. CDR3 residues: CASSLGPEAIYGYTF. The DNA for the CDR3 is TGTGCCAGCAGTTTGGGACCCGAAGCCATCTATGGCTACACCTTC.

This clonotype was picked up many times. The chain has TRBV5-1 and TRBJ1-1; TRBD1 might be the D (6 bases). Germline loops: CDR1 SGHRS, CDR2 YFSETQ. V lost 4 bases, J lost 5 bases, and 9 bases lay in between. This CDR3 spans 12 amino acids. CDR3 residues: CASSEGVTEAFF. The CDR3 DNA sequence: TGCGCCAGCAGCGAGGGGGTAACTGAAGCTTTCTTT.

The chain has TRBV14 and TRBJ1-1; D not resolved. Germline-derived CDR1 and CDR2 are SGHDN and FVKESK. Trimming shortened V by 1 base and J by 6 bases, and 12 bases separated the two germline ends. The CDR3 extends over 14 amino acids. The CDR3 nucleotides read TGTGCCAGCAGCCAAGTCGGTCCGAAACCTGAAGCTTTCTTT. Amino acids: CASSQVGPKPEAFF.

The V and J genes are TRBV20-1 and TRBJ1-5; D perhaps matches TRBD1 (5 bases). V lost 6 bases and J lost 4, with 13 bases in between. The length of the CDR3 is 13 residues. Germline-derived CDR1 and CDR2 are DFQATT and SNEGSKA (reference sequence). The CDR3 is CSAPIGGNQPQHF. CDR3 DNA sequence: TGCAGTGCACCGATCGGGGGGAATCAGCCCCAGCATTTT.

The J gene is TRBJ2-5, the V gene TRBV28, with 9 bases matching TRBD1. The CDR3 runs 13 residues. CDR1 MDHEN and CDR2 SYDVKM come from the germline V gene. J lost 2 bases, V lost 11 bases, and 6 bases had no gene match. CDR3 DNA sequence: TGTGCCGGCGGGGACAGGGAACAAGAGACCCAGTACTTC. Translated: CAGGDREQETQYF.

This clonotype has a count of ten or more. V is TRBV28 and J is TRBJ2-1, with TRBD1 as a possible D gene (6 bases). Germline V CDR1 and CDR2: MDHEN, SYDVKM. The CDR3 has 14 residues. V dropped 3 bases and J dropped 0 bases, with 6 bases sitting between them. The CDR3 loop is CASSLDSSYNEQFF. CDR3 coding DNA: TGTGCCAGCAGTTTGGACAGCTCCTACAATGAGCAGTTCTTC.

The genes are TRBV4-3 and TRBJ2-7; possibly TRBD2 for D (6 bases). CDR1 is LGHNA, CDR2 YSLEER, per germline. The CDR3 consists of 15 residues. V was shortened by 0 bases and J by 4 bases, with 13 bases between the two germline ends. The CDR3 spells CASSQDQFGGYEQYF. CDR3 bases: TGCGCCAGCAGCCAAGATCAATTTGGGGGGTACGAGCAGTACTTC.

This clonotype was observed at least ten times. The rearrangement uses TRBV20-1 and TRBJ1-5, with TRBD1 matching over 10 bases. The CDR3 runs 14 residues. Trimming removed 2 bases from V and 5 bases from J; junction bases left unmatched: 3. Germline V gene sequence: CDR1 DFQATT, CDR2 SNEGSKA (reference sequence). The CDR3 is CSARSGTGDQPQHF. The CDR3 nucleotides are TGCAGTGCTAGAAGTGGGACAGGGGATCAGCCCCAGCATTTT.

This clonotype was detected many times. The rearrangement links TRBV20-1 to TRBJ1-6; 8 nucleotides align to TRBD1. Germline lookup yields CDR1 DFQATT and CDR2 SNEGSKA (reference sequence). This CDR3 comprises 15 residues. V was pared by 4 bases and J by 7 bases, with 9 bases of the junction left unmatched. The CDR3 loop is CSAKLGQASNSPLHF. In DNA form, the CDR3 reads TGCAGTGCTAAGCTGGGACAGGCTAGCAATTCACCCCTCCACTTT.

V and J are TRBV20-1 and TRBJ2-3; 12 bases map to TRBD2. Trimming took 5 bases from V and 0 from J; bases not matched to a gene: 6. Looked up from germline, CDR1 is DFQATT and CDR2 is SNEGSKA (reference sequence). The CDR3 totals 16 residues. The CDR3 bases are TGCAGTGCTTATTCGACTAGCGGGGGCAGCACAGATACGCAGTATTTT. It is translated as CSAYSTSGGSTDTQYF.

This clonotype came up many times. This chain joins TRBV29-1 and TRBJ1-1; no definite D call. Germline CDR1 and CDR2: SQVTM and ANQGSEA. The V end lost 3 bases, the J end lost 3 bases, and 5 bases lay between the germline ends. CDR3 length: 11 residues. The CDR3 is CSVDRYTEAFF. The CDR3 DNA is TGCAGCGTTGACAGGTACACTGAAGCTTTCTTT.

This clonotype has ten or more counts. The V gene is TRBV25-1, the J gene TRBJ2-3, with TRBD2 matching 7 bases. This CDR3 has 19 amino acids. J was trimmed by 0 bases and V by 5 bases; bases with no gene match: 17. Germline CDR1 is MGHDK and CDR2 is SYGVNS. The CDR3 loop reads CASSTLRATSELSTDTQYF. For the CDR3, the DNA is TGTGCCAGCAGTACCCTAAGGGCAACTAGCGAACTGAGCACAGATACGCAGTATTTT.

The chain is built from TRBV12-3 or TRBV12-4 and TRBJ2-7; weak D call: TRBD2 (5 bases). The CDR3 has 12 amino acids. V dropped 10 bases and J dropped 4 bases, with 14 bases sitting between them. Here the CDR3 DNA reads TGTGCCACCGGGGTATCAGGATACGAGCAGTACTTC. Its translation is CATGVSGYEQYF.

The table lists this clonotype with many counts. CDR3: CASSFAEIYEQYF. CDR3 DNA: TGTGCCAGCAGCTTCGCAGAAATCTACGAGCAGTACTTC. V gene TRBV5-5 combines with J gene TRBJ2-7; D remains unclear. The length of the CDR3 is 13 residues. Trimming cost V 2 bases and J 3 bases, with 9 bases left between them. Germline CDR1 and CDR2: SGHKS and YYEKEE (reference sequence).

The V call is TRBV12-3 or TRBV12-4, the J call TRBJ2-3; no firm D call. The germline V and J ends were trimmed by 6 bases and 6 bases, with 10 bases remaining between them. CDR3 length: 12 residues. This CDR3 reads CASSLFVDTQYF. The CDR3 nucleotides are TGTGCCAGCAGCCTATTCGTGGATACGCAGTATTTT.

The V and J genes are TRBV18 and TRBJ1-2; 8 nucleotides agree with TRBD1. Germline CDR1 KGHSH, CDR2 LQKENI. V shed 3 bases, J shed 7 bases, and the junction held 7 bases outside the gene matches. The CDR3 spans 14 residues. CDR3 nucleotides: TGTGCCAGCTCACCCCAGGGGGCGCAAGGTGGCTACACCTTC. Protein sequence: CASSPQGAQGGYTF.

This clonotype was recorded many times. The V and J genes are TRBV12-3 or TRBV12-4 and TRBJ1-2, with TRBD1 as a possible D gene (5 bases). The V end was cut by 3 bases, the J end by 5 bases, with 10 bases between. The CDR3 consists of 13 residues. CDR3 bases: TGTGCCAGCAGTTTTCAGGGATGGTATGGCTACACCTTC. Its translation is CASSFQGWYGYTF.

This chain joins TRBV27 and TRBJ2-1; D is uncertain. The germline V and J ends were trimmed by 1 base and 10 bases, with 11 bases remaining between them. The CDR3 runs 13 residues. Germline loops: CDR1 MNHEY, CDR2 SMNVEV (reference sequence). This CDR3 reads CASSLWVVGEQFF. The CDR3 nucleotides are TGTGCCAGCAGTTTATGGGTTGTTGGGGAGCAGTTCTTC.

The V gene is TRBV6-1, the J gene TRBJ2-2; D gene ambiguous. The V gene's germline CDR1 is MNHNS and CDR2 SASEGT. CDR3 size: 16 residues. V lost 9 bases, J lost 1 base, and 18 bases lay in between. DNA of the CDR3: TGTGCCAGTAGAGTGCGTACAAACCAGAACACCGGGGAGCTGTTTTTT. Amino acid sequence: CASRVRTNQNTGELFF.

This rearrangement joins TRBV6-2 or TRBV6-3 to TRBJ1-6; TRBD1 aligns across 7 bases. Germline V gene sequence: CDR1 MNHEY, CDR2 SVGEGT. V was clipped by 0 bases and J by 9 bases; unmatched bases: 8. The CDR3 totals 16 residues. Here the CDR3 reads CASSYSMRDSSSPLHF. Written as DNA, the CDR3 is TGTGCCAGCAGTTACTCGATGCGGGACAGCAGTTCACCCCTCCACTTT.

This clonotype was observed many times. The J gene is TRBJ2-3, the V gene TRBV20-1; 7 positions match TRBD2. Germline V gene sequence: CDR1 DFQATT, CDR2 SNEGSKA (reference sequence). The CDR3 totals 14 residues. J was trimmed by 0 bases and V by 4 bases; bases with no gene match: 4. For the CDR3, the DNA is TGCAGTGCTATGCGGGGGACTAGCACAGATACGCAGTATTTT. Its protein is CSAMRGTSTDTQYF.

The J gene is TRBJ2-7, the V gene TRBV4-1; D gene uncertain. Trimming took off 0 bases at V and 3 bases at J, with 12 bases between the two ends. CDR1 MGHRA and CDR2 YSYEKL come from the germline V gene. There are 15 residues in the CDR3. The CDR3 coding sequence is TGCGCCAGCAGCCAAGATGTAGCAATCGTCTACGAGCAGTACTTC. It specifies CASSQDVAIVYEQYF.

The CDR3 DNA follows: TGTGCCAGCAGTGATCCGGCGAGCAATCAGCCCCAGCATTTT. Translating gives CASSDPASNQPQHF. The chain links TRBV25-1 to TRBJ1-5; D is unclear. V lost 3 bases, J lost 1 base, and 7 bases lay in between. The CDR3 is made up of 14 amino acids. Germline loops: CDR1 MGHDK, CDR2 SYGVNS.

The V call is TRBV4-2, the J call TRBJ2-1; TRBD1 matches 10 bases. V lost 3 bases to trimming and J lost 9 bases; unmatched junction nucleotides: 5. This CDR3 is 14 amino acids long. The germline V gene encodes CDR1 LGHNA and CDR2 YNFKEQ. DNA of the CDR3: TGTGCCAGCAGCCACGACAGGGGGCTCGGTGAGCAGTTCTTC. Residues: CASSHDRGLGEQFF.

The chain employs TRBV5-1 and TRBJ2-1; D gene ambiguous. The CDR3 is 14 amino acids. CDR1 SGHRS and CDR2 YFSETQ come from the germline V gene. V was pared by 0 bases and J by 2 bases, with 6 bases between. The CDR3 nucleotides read TGCGCCAGCAGCTTGGACAATACCTACAATGAGCAGTTCTTC. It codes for CASSLDNTYNEQFF.

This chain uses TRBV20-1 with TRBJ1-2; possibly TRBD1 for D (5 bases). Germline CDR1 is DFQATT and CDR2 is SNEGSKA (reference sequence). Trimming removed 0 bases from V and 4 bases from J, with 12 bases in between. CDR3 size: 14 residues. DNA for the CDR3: TGCAGTGCTAGAGACGAGGGGACGGGCTATGGCTACACCTTC. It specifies CSARDEGTGYGYTF.